This record looks at one T cell receptor beta chain sequence and its context. This entry belongs to a study of T cell responses to AZD1222 COVID-19 vaccine. CDR1 and CDR2 from the germline V gene are MNHEY and SVGAGI. V gave up 0 bases and J gave up 7 bases, with 12 bases separating them. CDR3 length: 14 residues. Libraries were prepared by immunoSEQ multiplex PCR; TCRdb keeps only in-frame clonotypes and omits some of them. The sample includes more than 100,000 clones, over 85% of them seen just once. The TCR comes from an adult in good health. The genes are TRBV6-5 and TRBJ1-2; tentative D call: TRBD1 (6 bases). Sequenced material: peripheral blood, taken on day 0 of AZD1222 vaccination. For the CDR3, the DNA is TGTGCCAGCAGTTACTCTCCACAGGGCTTTGGCTACACCTTC. Its protein is CASSYSPQGFGYTF.